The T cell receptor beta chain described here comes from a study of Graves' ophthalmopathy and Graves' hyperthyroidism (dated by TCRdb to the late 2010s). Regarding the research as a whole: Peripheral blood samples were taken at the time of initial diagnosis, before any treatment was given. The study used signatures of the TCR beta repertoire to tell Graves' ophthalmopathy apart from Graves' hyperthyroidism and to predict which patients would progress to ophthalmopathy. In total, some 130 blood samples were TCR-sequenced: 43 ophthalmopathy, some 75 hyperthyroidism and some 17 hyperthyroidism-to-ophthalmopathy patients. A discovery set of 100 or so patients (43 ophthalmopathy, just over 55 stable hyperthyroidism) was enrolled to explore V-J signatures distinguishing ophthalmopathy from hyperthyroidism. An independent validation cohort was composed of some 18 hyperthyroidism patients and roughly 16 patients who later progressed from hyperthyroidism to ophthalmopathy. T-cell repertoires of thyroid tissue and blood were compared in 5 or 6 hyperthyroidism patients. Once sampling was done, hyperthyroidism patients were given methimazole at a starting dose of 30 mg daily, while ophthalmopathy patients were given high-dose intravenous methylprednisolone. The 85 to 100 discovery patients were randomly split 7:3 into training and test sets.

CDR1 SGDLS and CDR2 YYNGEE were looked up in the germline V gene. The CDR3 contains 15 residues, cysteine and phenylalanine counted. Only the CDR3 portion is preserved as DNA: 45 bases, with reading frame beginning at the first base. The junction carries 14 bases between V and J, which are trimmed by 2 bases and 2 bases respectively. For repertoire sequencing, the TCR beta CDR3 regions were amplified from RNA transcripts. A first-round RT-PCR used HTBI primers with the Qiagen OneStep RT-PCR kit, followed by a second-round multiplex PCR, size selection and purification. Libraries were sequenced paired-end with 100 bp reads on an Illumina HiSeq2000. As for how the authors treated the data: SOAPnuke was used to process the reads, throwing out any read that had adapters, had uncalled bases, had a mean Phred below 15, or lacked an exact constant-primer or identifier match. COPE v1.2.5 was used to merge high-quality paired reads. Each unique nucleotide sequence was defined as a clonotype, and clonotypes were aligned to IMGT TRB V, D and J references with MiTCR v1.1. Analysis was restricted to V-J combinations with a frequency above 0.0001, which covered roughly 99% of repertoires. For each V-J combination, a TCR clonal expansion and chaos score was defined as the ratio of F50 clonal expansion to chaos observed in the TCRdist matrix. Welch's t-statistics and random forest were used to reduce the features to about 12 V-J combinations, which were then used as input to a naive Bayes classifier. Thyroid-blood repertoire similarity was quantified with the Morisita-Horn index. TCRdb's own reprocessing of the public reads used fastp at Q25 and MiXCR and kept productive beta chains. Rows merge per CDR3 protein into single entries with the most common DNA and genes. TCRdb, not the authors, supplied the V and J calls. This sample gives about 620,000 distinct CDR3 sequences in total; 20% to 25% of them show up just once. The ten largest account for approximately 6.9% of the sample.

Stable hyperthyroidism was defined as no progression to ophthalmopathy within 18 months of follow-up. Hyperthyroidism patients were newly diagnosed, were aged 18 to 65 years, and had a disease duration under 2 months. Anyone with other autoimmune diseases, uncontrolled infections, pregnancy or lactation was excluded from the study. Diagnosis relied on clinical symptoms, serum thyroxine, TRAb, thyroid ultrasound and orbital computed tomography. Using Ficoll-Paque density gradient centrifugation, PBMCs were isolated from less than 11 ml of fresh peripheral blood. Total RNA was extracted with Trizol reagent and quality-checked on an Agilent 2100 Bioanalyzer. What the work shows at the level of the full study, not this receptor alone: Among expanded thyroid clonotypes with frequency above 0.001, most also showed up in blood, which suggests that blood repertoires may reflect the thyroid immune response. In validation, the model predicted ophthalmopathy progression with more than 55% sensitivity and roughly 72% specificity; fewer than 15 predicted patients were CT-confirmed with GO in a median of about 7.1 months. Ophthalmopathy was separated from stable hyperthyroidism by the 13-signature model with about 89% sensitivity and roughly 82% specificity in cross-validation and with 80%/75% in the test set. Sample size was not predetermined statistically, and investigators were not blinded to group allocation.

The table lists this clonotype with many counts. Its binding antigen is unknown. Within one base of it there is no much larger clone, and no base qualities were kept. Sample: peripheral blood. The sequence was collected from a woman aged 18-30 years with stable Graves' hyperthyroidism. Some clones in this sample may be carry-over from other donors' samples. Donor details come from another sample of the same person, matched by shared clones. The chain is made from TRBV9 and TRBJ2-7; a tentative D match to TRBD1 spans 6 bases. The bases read TGTGCCAGCAGCGTTGGGGGCGACCTCACCTACGAGCAGTACTTC. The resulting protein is CASSVGGDLTYEQYF.